The 32 T cell receptor beta chains listed next were all sequenced from one sample in a study of blood T cell repertoires in COVID-19. Sequencing was performed with immunoSEQ multiplex PCR; in TCRdb, only in-frame clones are kept and a portion is missing. The repertoire holds under 300,000 clones, with roughly three quarters as singletons. Source material: peripheral blood. The receptors were sampled from a woman aged 40 to 55 with active or convalescent COVID-19.

The chain uses TRBV27 and TRBJ1-2; D call uncertain. Trimming stripped 8 bases from V and 1 base from J, with 14 bases between. Germline V CDR1 and CDR2: MNHEY, SMNVEV (reference sequence). There are 14 residues in the CDR3. CDR3: CASRLQGGNYGYTF. The CDR3 nucleotides read TGTGCCAGCCGACTCCAAGGAGGTAACTATGGCTACACCTTC.

This chain uses TRBV5-5 with TRBJ2-2; 7 bases line up with TRBD1. Unmatched junction bases numbered 8, after V lost 4 bases and J lost 5 bases. CDR1 SGHKS and CDR2 YYEKEE come from the germline V gene (reference sequence). This CDR3 has 15 amino acids. Here the CDR3 DNA reads TGTGCCAGCAGCCTACAGGGGCTCGGGACCGGGGAGCTGTTTTTT. It is translated as CASSLQGLGTGELFF. The whole variable domain, filled in from reference TRBV5-5 and TRBJ2-2, reads DAGVTQSPTHLIKTRGQQVTLRCSPISGHKSVSWYQQVLGQGPQFIFQYYEKEERGRGNFPDRFSARQFPNYSSELNVNALLLGDSALYLCASSLQGLGTGELFFGEGSRLTVL.

This chain joins TRBV19 and TRBJ1-2; D remains unclear. This CDR3 contains 14 residues. Trimming shortened V by 2 bases and J by 6 bases, and 13 bases separated the two germline ends. The germline V gene encodes CDR1 LNHDA and CDR2 SQIVND (reference sequence). As DNA, the CDR3 is TGTGCCAGTAGTATAAATAGAAGGAGCGATGGCTACACCTTC. This translates into CASSINRRSDGYTF. Looking up the rest from reference TRBV19 and TRBJ1-2 gives the full variable domain: DGGITQSPKYLFRKEGQNVTLSCEQNLNHDAMYWYRQDPGQGLRLIYYSQIVNDFQKGDIAEGYSVSREKKESFPLTVTSAQKNPTAFYLCASSINRRSDGYTFGSGTRLTVV.

This sequence joins TRBV5-1 and TRBJ1-4; the match to TRBD1 covers 9 bases. Per germline, CDR1 SGHRS and CDR2 YFSETQ. Germline trimming cut 4 bases from V and 5 bases from J; bases unmatched to any gene: 6. The CDR3 is 15 residues long. The chain's CDR3 is CASSPSTGGNEKLFF. CDR3 nucleotide sequence: TGCGCCAGCAGCCCCTCGACAGGGGGGAATGAAAAACTGTTTTTT.

The chain recombines TRBV6-1 with TRBJ1-2; 7 nucleotides match TRBD1. V lost 3 bases to trimming and J lost 2 bases; unmatched junction nucleotides: 6. The CDR3 is made up of 15 amino acids. Germline values: CDR1 MNHNS, CDR2 SASEGT. The CDR3 DNA reads as TGTGCCAGCAGTGAGTACAGGGGAGGCAACTATGGCTACACCTTC. Its protein is CASSEYRGGNYGYTF.

The chain couples TRBV5-1 to TRBJ2-3; D is uncertain. Between the trimmed V and J ends, which lost 4 bases and 4 bases, there was a span of 10 bases. Per germline, CDR1 SGHRS and CDR2 YFSETQ. This CDR3 is built from 13 residues. CDR3 nucleotide sequence: TGCGCCAGCAGCCGTAGTCCGGCAGATACGCAGTATTTT. It specifies CASSRSPADTQYF.

V gene TRBV21-1 combines with J gene TRBJ2-7; the table's D call, TRBD2, has no DNA check behind it. TRBV21-1 is given as a pseudogene. The CDR3 has 19 amino acids. In DNA, the CDR3 is TGTGCCAGCAGCTCCATAGGGGAGACTAGCGGGACCCCCCAACCCGAGCAGTACGTC. It translates to CASSSIGETSGTPQPEQYV.

The chain uses TRBV5-1 and TRBJ2-5, with D possibly being TRBD2 (6 bases). The CDR3 has 13 amino acids. V lost 3 bases and J lost 5, with 11 bases in between. Germline V gene data show CDR1 as SGHRS and CDR2 as YFSETQ. The CDR3 reads CASSSPGAETQYF. The CDR3 DNA reads as TGCGCCAGCAGCTCCCCGGGAGCGGAGACCCAGTACTTC.

The rearrangement uses TRBV5-1 and TRBJ1-3; 9 nucleotides agree with TRBD1. There are 15 residues in the CDR3. Germline CDR1 SGHRS, CDR2 YFSETQ. Losses at the gene ends were 3 bases for V and 3 bases for J; bases not matched to a gene: 4. The CDR3 reads CASSSGTGYGNTIYF. CDR3 bases: TGCGCCAGCAGCTCCGGGACAGGGTATGGAAACACCATATATTTT.

This clone has a single count. The genes are TRBV27 and TRBJ1-2; 11 bases align to TRBD1. Germline V gene lookup returns CDR1 MNHEY and CDR2 SMNVEV (reference sequence). Germline trimming cut 10 bases from V and 7 bases from J; bases unmatched to any gene: 14. The CDR3 consists of 15 residues. The DNA of the CDR3 is TGTGCCACCTTAGGTCCGGGGACAGGGGGGTTTGGCTACACCTTC. As protein: CATLGPGTGGFGYTF.

V and J are TRBV9 and TRBJ1-4; D call uncertain. The CDR3 is 14 residues long. Trimming left V 4 bases short and J 4 bases short, with 11 bases between. The V gene's germline CDR1 is SGDLS and CDR2 YYNGEE. Here the CDR3 reads CASSPGSGNEKLFF. CDR3 DNA: TGTGCCAGCAGCCCGGGGTCGGGTAATGAAAAACTGTTTTTT.

This chain joins TRBV4-1 and TRBJ1-2; D is ambiguous. The germline CDR1 and CDR2 sequences are MGHRA and YSYEKL. The CDR3 runs 14 residues. Trimming pared 3 bases from V and 8 bases from J, leaving 16 bases between. In DNA form, the CDR3 reads TGCGCCAGCAGCCACACCGGAGGTGCTTTGGGCTACACCTTC. Amino acid sequence: CASSHTGGALGYTF.

This clone has a count of ten or more. The chain recombines TRBV4-2 with TRBJ2-6; 7 nucleotides line up with TRBD2. Germline V CDR1 and CDR2: LGHNA, YNFKEQ. V lost 1 base to trimming and J lost 0 bases; unmatched junction nucleotides: 0. The CDR3 contains 16 residues. The CDR3 loop reads CASSQGGSSGANVLTF. CDR3 sequence (DNA): TGTGCCAGCAGCCAAGGCGGGAGCTCTGGGGCCAACGTCCTGACTTTC.

V and J are TRBV6-1 and TRBJ1-2, with TRBD1 as a possible D gene (5 bases). The germline V gene has CDR1 MNHNS and CDR2 SASEGT. Trimming removed 2 bases at V and 4 bases at J, with 11 bases between. This CDR3 has 14 residues. The CDR3 reads CASSESRGSYGYTF. Here the CDR3 DNA reads TGTGCCAGCAGTGAATCAAGGGGAAGCTATGGCTACACCTTC.

In its sample, this clone was seen a few times. The chain links TRBV19 to TRBJ2-1; D is uncertain. Germline CDR1 and CDR2: LNHDA and SQIVND (reference sequence). The CDR3 runs 12 residues. V dropped 5 bases and J dropped 7 bases, with 9 bases sitting between them. The CDR3, as DNA: TGTGCCAGTAGTTCCTCACTTAATGAGCAGTTCTTC. Translated, it gives CASSSSLNEQFF.

This clone was observed a single time. The chain recombines TRBV6-5 with TRBJ1-1; D call uncertain. This CDR3 region has 12 residues. V lost 5 bases and J lost 1, with 5 bases in between. From germline, CDR1 is MNHEY and CDR2 SVGAGI. The CDR3, as DNA: TGTGCCAGCAGTCCACAGAACACTGAAGCTTTCTTT. Its translation is CASSPQNTEAFF.

The chain carries TRBV5-1 and TRBJ1-2, with a tentative D call TRBD1 (5 bases). This CDR3 has 15 amino acids. CDR1 is SGHRS and CDR2 is YFSETQ in the germline V gene. Trimming left V 4 bases short and J 6 bases short, with 19 bases between. This CDR3 is CASSPGGGLADGYTF. The CDR3 DNA sequence: TGCGCCAGCAGCCCGGGGGGTGGGTTGGCTGATGGCTACACCTTC.

The chain carries TRBV19 and TRBJ2-7; tentative D call: TRBD1 (6 bases). Germline V gives CDR1 LNHDA, CDR2 SQIVND (reference sequence). The CDR3 sequence is 15 residues long. Deletions cut 3 bases from V and 5 bases from J, with 17 bases between. The CDR3 DNA sequence: TGTGCCAGTAGTATGAATGGGGACACTCGGGACGAGCAGTACTTC. This translates into CASSMNGDTRDEQYF.

This clone is a singleton in its sample. The chain uses TRBV6-4 and TRBJ2-1; tentative D call: TRBD2 (5 bases). Between the trimmed V and J ends, which lost 8 bases and 2 bases, there was a span of 13 bases. Germline V gene data show CDR1 as MRHNA and CDR2 as SNTAGT. The CDR3 length is 14 residues. The chain's CDR3 is CASAPDGAYNEQFF. CDR3 nucleotide sequence: TGTGCCAGCGCCCCGGACGGGGCCTACAATGAGCAGTTCTTC.

The genes are TRBV9 and TRBJ1-2, with 9 nucleotides matching TRBD1. This CDR3 comprises 19 residues. Looked up from germline, CDR1 is SGDLS and CDR2 is YYNGEE. V dropped 3 bases and J dropped 8; count of bases not matched to a gene: 23. CDR3 protein: CASSGRDRVFLFRTGGYTF. The CDR3 region has the DNA TGTGCCAGCAGCGGCCGGGACAGGGTATTTCTTTTTAGAACGGGAGGCTACACCTTC.

This clone was seen more than once but under ten times. This chain uses TRBV7-9 with TRBJ1-4; 7 bases are a match to TRBD1. J was trimmed by 6 bases and V by 5 bases; bases with no gene match: 3. Looked up from germline, CDR1 is SEHNR and CDR2 is FQNEAQ (reference sequence). The CDR3 contains 13 residues. This chain's CDR3 is CASSPGTDEKLFF. CDR3 DNA: TGTGCCAGCAGCCCGGGGACAGATGAAAAACTGTTTTTT. The whole variable domain, remainder taken from reference TRBV7-9 and TRBJ1-4, is DTGVSQNPRHKITKRGQNVTFRCDPISEHNRLYWYRQTLGQGPEFLTYFQNEAQLEKSRLLSDRFSAERPKGSFSTLEIQRTEQGDSAMYLCASSPGTDEKLFFGSGTQLSVL.

The chain joins TRBV6-1 to TRBJ2-1, with TRBD1 as a possible D gene (6 bases). This CDR3 contains 17 residues. Trimming stripped 4 bases from V and 0 bases from J, with 16 bases between. CDR1 and CDR2 from the germline V gene are MNHNS and SASEGT. CDR3 in amino acids: CASSAHTGLSSYNEQFF. The CDR3 DNA is TGTGCCAGCAGTGCACACACAGGGTTAAGCTCCTACAATGAGCAGTTCTTC.

This clone was found once. The chain is built from TRBV6-2 or TRBV6-3 and TRBJ1-5; TRBD1 matches 8 bases. Trimming removed 5 bases from V and 4 bases from J; junction bases left unmatched: 13. The CDR3 runs 17 residues. Germline values: CDR1 MNHEY, CDR2 SVGEGT. The CDR3 nucleotides are TGTGCCAGCAGTGCCCCGCTGGGACAGGAGAGTAATCAGCCCCAGCATTTT. Amino acid sequence: CASSAPLGQESNQPQHF.

V and J are TRBV29-1 and TRBJ2-1; TRBD2 matches 9 bases. The germline CDR1 and CDR2 sequences are SQVTM and ANQGSEA. The CDR3 length is 13 residues. J gave up 7 bases and V 7 bases, and 8 bases lay outside the gene matches. Written as DNA, the CDR3 is TGCAGCGCCGCAACTACTAGCGGGAATGAGCAGTTCTTC. Amino acids: CSAATTSGNEQFF.

CDR3 protein: CASRRTASVNYGYTF. The CDR3 region has the DNA TGTGCCAGCAGGAGGACAGCAAGTGTAAACTATGGCTACACCTTC. V and J are TRBV6-5 and TRBJ1-2; D is perhaps TRBD1 (6 bases). V dropped 6 bases and J dropped 2 bases, with 16 bases sitting between them. CDR3 length: 15 amino acids. Per germline, CDR1 MNHEY and CDR2 SVGAGI.

The J gene is TRBJ2-2, the V gene TRBV3-1 (or the pseudogene TRBV3-2), with TRBD1 matching 7 bases. The CDR3 consists of 15 residues. Germline loops: CDR1 LGHDT, CDR2 YNNKEL (reference sequence). Germline trimming cut 4 bases from V and 4 bases from J; bases unmatched to any gene: 6. CDR3 DNA sequence: TGTGCCAGCAGCCCTATGACAGGGTTCACCGGGGAGCTGTTTTTT. It codes for CASSPMTGFTGELFF.

This clone came up once. This rearrangement joins TRBV10-1 to TRBJ2-5; 8 bases match TRBD1. Losses at the gene ends were 5 bases for V and 3 bases for J; bases not matched to a gene: 2. CDR3 size: 13 residues. Germline V CDR1 and CDR2: WNHNN, SYGVQD (reference sequence). CDR3 residues: CASSLDREETQYF. The CDR3 nucleotides are TGCGCCAGCAGTTTGGACAGGGAAGAGACCCAGTACTTC.

The V call is TRBV2, the J call TRBJ2-7; TRBD1 is a possible D gene (6 bases). Trimming cost V 8 bases and J 2 bases, with 19 bases left between them. The length of the CDR3 is 15 residues. Germline CDR1 reads SNHLY; CDR2 reads FYNNEI. The CDR3 nucleotides are TGTGCCAGCTCCGACCCCCCGCAGGGGCCCTACGAGCAGTACTTC. Translation: CASSDPPQGPYEQYF.

The chain recombines TRBV11-2 with TRBJ1-3; the D is unclear. Trimming removed 2 bases from V and 0 bases from J, with 14 bases in between. This CDR3 is built from 17 residues. Germline-derived CDR1 and CDR2 are SGHAT and FQNNGV. The CDR3: CASSLNFAGGSGNTIYF. The DNA for the CDR3 is TGTGCCAGCAGCTTAAATTTCGCAGGAGGCTCTGGAAACACCATATATTTT.

The rearrangement joins TRBV18 to TRBJ1-4, with TRBD1 matching over 8 bases. The length of the CDR3 is 13 residues. Trimming cost V 6 bases and J 6 bases; bases outside gene matches: 3. Germline CDR1 KGHSH, CDR2 LQKENI. CDR3 nucleotides: TGTGCCAGCTCGTTGGACAGGGATGAAAAACTGTTTTTT. It specifies CASSLDRDEKLFF. The full variable domain, its missing parts supplied by reference TRBV18 and TRBJ1-4, is NAGVMQNPRHLVRRRGQEARLRCSPMKGHSHVYWYRQLPEEGLKFMVYLQKENIIDESGMPKERFSAEFPKEGPSILRIQQVVRGDSAAYFCASSLDRDEKLFFGSGTQLSVL.

The V and J genes are TRBV9 and TRBJ2-4; TRBD2 matches at 7 bases. Germline assignment: CDR1 SGDLS and CDR2 YYNGEE. The CDR3 covers 16 residues. V was pared by 2 bases and J by 6 bases, with 11 bases of the junction left unmatched. This CDR3 is CASSVLGAGDLNIQYF. The CDR3 region has the DNA TGTGCCAGCAGCGTGTTAGGGGCGGGGGATCTAAACATTCAGTACTTC. The whole variable domain, remainder taken from reference TRBV9 and TRBJ2-4, is DSGVTQTPKHLITATGQRVTLRCSPRSGDLSVYWYQQSLDQGLQFLIQYYNGEERAKGNILERFSAQQFPDLHSELNLSSLELGDSALYFCASSVLGAGDLNIQYFGAGTRLSVL.

V gene TRBV7-2 combines with J gene TRBJ1-2; the D is unclear. This CDR3 has 13 residues. Germline-derived CDR1 and CDR2 are SGHTA and FQGNSA. Between the trimmed V and J ends, which lost 5 bases and 3 bases, there was a span of 10 bases. CDR3 nucleotide sequence: TGTGCCAGCAGCCCTAGAGGTGACTATGGCTACACCTTC. Translated: CASSPRGDYGYTF.